The 14 T cell receptor beta chains in this list originate from one sample, sequenced in a study of control samples from healthy donors and cancer patients (dated by TCRdb to 2019 to 2021). The library was made by the immunoSEQ multiplex PCR assay. Here the immuneACCESS table is served through TCRdb, limited to in-frame sequences with V and J called. Missing clones are a known gap in these copies; in checked studies unresolved V genes cover under half, and the rest lacks a known reason. For this sample the table gives around 90,000 clones, of which approximately 86% were detected only once. The ten largest clonotypes hold roughly 20% of the sample. Sequenced sample: blood. The receptors were gathered from a man aged 30 to 39 in good health.

Of note for this clone: This CDR3 is also generated by other DNA sequences in the sample. The rearrangement links TRBV28 to TRBJ2-2; 10 bases map to TRBD2. In germline, CDR1 is MDHEN, CDR2 SYDVKM. V trimming: 5 bases; J trimming: 8 bases; junction bases outside the gene matches: 14. The CDR3 contains 17 residues. DNA for the CDR3: TGTGCCAGCAGTCCTACATTTAGCGGGGGGCGGCTGGGGGAGCTGTTTTTT. This codes for CASSPTFSGGRLGELFF.

This clone was observed a single time. The chain carries TRBV6-5 and TRBJ2-1, with a weak D call TRBD2 (6 bases). CDR1 is MNHEY and CDR2 is SVGAGI in the germline V gene. Between the trimmed V and J ends, which lost 6 bases and 3 bases, there was a span of 12 bases. The CDR3 has 14 amino acids. The CDR3 nucleotides are TGTGCCAGCAGGGGAGGATGGGGCTACAATGAGCAGTTCTTC. It encodes CASRGGWGYNEQFF.

This chain joins TRBV6-6 and TRBJ2-7; a possible D gene is TRBD1 (5 bases). Trimming stripped 0 bases from V and 4 bases from J, with 7 bases between. The CDR3 loop spans 13 amino acids. CDR1 and CDR2 (germline): MNHNY, SVGAGI (reference sequence). As DNA, the CDR3 is TGTGCCAGCAGTTACTCCGACAGATACGAGCAGTACGTC. It encodes CASSYSDRYEQYV.

This chain links TRBV18 with TRBJ2-3; tentative D call: TRBD2 (5 bases). CDR3 size: 16 residues. CDR1 and CDR2 from the germline V gene are KGHSH and LQKENI. V dropped 2 bases and J dropped 3 bases, with 15 bases sitting between them. Here the CDR3 reads CASSPIGDGGTDTQYF. In DNA, the CDR3 is TGTGCCAGCTCACCAATCGGGGATGGAGGTACAGATACGCAGTATTTT.

The J gene is TRBJ2-5, the V gene TRBV12-5; 10 bases map to TRBD2. V lost 1 base and J lost 2; bases outside the gene matches: 4. The CDR3 loop spans 16 amino acids. Germline lookup yields CDR1 LGHNT and CDR2 FRNRAP. The CDR3 loop reads CASGLGSSGGQETQYF. The CDR3, as DNA: TGTGCTAGTGGTTTGGGTAGTAGCGGGGGGCAAGAGACCCAGTACTTC.

This chain connects TRBV7-3 to TRBJ1-1; 10 bases align to TRBD1. V lost 5 bases, J lost 10 bases, and 10 bases stayed unmatched. Germline loops: CDR1 SGHTA, CDR2 FQGTGA. The CDR3 totals 14 residues. CDR3 residues: CASSAGTGEARAFF. The CDR3 DNA follows: TGTGCCAGCAGCGCCGGGACAGGGGAGGCTCGAGCTTTCTTT.

This rearrangement joins TRBV29-1 to TRBJ1-1; no clear D. CDR3 size: 12 residues. Germline-derived CDR1 and CDR2 are SQVTM and ANQGSEA. V dropped 6 bases and J dropped 6 bases, with 14 bases sitting between them. The CDR3 spells CSVRTRGSEAFF. CDR3 DNA: TGCAGCGTCCGGACCCGGGGATCTGAAGCTTTCTTT.

The CDR3, as DNA: TGTGCCAGTACCCCGATGGGAGTAGGAGGCTACACCTTC. It yields the protein CASTPMGVGGYTF. The gene calls are TRBV19 and TRBJ1-2; no clear D. The CDR3 extends over 13 amino acids. V lost 7 bases, J lost 8 bases, and 17 bases lay in between. In germline, CDR1 is LNHDA, CDR2 SQIVND (reference sequence).

This clone was recorded a few times. This rearrangement joins TRBV5-6 to TRBJ1-1; 9 bases match TRBD1. V lost 2 bases and J lost 5; bases outside the gene matches: 10. The germline V gene has CDR1 SGHDT and CDR2 YYEEEE. This CDR3 region has 16 residues. The CDR3 loop reads CASSFYTGTGLTEAFF. Written as DNA, the CDR3 is TGTGCCAGCAGCTTTTATACCGGGACAGGGTTAACTGAAGCTTTCTTT.

This CDR3 reads CASSRDRNEQFF. The CDR3 DNA reads TGTGCCAGCAGTCGTGACAGAAATGAGCAGTTCTTC. This chain uses TRBV27 with TRBJ2-1, with a weak D call TRBD1 (5 bases). The CDR3 has 12 residues. V was cut by 5 bases and J by 7 bases, with 9 bases left in between. Germline lookup yields CDR1 MNHEY and CDR2 SMNVEV (reference sequence).

This chain connects TRBV5-1 to TRBJ1-2; D not certain. The CDR3 totals 13 residues. Trimming pared 0 bases from V and 4 bases from J, leaving 7 bases between. In germline, CDR1 is SGHRS, CDR2 YFSETQ. The CDR3 loop reads CASSLAVSYGYTF. CDR3 bases: TGCGCCAGCAGCTTGGCAGTTTCCTATGGCTACACCTTC.

DNA for the CDR3: TGTGCCAGCAGCCAACGCCGGACAGGGAGCGAGACCCAGTACTTC. Translation gives CASSQRRTGSETQYF. The chain couples TRBV27 to TRBJ2-5, with TRBD1 matching 8 bases. The CDR3 is 15 amino acids. With 6 bases clipped from V and 5 bases from J, the junction kept 11 bases outside the gene matches. Germline-derived CDR1 and CDR2 are MNHEY and SMNVEV (reference sequence).

J is TRBJ1-3 and V is TRBV6-5; 11 nucleotides line up with TRBD1. Germline V gene sequence: CDR1 MNHEY, CDR2 SVGAGI. The V segment lost 0 bases and the J segment 4 bases; nucleotides outside the gene matches: 2. The CDR3 is 16 amino acids. This CDR3 is CASSYSGQGDGNTIYF. In nucleotides, the CDR3 is TGTGCCAGCAGTTACTCGGGACAGGGGGACGGAAACACCATATATTTT.

The chain recombines TRBV27 with TRBJ2-1; the match to TRBD1 covers 7 bases. Unmatched junction bases numbered 2, after V lost 7 bases and J lost 5 bases. This CDR3 is 12 amino acids long. Per germline, CDR1 MNHEY and CDR2 SMNVEV (reference sequence). Here the CDR3 reads CASTGGNNEQFF. The CDR3 nucleotides read TGTGCCAGCACAGGGGGAAACAATGAGCAGTTCTTC.